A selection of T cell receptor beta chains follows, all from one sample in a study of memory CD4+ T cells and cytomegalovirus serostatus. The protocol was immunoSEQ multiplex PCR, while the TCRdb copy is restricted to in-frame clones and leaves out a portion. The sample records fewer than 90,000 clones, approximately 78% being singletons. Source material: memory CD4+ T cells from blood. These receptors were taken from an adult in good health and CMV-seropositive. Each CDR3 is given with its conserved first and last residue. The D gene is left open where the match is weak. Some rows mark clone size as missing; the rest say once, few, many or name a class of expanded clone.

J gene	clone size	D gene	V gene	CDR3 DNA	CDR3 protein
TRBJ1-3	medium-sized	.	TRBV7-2	TGTGCCAGCCGGCAAGATGCTGGAAACACCATATATTTT	CASRQDAGNTIYF
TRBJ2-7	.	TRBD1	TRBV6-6	TGTGCCAGCAGCAAAGGACAGGCCTACGAGCAGTACTTC	CASSKGQAYEQYF
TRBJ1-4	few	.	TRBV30	TGTGCCTGGAGTGTGCCGGGAACGTTGGATGAAAAACTGTTTTTT	CAWSVPGTLDEKLFF
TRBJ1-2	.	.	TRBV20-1	TGCAGTGCTATGAGTCCGGGCGGCTACACCTTC	CSAMSPGGYTF
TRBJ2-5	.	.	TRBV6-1	TGTGCCAGCAGTTGGGAGCCCCAAGAAGAGACCCAGTACTTC	CASSWEPQEETQYF
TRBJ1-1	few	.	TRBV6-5	TGTGCCAGCAGTTACTCGAAGGTGGTGAACACTGAAGCTTTCTTT	CASSYSKVVNTEAFF
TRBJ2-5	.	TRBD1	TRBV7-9	TGTGCCAGCAGCTTTATCGAGGACAGGACCTTCCAAGAGACCCAGTACTTC	CASSFIEDRTFQETQYF
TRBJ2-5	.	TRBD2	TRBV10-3	TGTGCCATCAGTGGGACTAGCGGGAGTTTAACAGAGACCCAGTACTTC	CAISGTSGSLTETQYF
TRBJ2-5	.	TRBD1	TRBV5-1	TGCGCCAGCAGCTTTTCCGGGACAGGGGACGAGACCCAGTACTTC	CASSFSGTGDETQYF
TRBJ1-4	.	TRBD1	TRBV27	TGTGCCAGCAGTTTAGGGGACAGGGGATTTGAAAAACTGTTTTTT	CASSLGDRGFEKLFF
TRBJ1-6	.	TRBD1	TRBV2	TGTGCCAGCAGGTTGGACAGGGCCTCCTATAATTCACCCCTCCACTTT	CASRLDRASYNSPLHF
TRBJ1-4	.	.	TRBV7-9	TGTGCCAGCAGCTTAGGCCAGGCTAATGAAAAACTGTTTTTT	CASSLGQANEKLFF
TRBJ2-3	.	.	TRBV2	TGTGCCAGCAGTAGGGGCACAGATACGCAGTATTTT	CASSRGTDTQYF
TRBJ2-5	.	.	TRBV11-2	TGTGCCAGCAGCTTAAACAGCCAAGAGACCCAGTACTTC	CASSLNSQETQYF
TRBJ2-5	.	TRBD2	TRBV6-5	TGTGCCAGCAGTTACTCTAGCGGGAGTGGAGAGACCCAGTACTTC	CASSYSSGSGETQYF